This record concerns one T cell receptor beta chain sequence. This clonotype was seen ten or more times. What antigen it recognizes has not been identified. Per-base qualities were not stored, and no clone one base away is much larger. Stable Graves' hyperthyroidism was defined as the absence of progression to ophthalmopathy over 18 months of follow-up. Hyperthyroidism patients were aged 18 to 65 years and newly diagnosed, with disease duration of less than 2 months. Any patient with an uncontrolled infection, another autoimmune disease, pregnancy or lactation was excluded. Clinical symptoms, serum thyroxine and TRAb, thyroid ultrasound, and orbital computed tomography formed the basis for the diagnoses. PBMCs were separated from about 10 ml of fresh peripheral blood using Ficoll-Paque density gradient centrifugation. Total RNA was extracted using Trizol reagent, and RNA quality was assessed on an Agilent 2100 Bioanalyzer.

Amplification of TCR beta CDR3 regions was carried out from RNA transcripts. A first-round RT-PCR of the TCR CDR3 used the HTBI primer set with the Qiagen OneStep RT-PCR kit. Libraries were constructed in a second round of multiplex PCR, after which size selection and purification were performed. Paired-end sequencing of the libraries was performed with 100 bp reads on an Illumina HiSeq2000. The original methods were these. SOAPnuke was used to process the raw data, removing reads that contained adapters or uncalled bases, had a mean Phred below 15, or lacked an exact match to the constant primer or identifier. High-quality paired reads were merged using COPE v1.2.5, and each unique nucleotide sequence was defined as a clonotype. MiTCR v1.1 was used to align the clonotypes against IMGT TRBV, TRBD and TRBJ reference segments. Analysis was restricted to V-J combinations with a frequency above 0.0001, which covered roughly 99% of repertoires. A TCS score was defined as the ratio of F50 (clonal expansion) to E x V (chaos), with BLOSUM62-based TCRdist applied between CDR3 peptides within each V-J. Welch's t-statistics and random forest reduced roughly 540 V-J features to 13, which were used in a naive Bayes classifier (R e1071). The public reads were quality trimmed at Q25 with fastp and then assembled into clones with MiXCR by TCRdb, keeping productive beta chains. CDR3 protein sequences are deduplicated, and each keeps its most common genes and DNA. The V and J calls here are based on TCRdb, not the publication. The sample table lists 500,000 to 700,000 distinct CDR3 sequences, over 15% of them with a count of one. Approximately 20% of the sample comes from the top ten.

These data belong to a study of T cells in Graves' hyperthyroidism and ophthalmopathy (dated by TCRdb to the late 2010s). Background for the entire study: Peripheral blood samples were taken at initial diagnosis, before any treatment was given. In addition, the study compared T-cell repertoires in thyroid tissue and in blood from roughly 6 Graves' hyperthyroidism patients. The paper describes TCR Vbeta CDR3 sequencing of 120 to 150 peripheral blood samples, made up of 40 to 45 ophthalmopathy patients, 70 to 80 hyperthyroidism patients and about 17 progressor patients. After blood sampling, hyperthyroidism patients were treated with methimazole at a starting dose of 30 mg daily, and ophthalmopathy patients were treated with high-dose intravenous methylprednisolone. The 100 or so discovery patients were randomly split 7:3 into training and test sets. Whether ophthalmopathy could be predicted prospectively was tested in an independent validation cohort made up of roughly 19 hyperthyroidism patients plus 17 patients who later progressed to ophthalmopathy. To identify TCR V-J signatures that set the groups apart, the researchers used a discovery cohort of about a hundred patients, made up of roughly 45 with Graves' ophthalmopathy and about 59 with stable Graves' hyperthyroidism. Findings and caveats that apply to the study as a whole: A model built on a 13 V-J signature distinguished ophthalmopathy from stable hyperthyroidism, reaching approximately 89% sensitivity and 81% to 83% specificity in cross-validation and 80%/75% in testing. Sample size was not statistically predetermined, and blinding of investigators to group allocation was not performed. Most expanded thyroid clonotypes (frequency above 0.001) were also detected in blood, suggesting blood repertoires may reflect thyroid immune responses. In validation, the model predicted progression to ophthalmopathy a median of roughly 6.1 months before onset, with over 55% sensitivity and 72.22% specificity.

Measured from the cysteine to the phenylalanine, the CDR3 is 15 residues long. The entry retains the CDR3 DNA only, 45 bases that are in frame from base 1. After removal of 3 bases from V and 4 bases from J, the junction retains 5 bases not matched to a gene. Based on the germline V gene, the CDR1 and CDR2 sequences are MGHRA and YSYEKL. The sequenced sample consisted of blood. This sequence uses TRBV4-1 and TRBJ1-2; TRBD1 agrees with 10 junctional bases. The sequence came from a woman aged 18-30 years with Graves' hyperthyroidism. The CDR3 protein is CASSQGRDRGYGYTF. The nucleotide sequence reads TGCGCCAGCAGCCAGGGAAGGGACAGGGGCTATGGCTACACCTTC.